The clone carrying this T cell receptor (beta chain) has ten or more counts. The sample is drawn from a study of low-dose radiotherapy and immunotherapy resistance in tumors. Covering alpha and beta chains, TRAV- and TRBV-specific primers were used for the first-strand cDNA. It was with a constant-region primer and a V-primer adapter that TCRs were amplified over around 20 PCR cycles. TCRdb re-called the reads through MiXCR, storing one row per CDR3 protein. The sample lists under 75,000 distinct CDR3 sequences, about 25% occurring once. Specified time point: after trial treatment. Treatment noted: LDRT plus nivolumab, ipilimumab, low-dose cyclophosphamide and aspirin (RACIN trial). Along with nivolumab and ipilimumab, donors received aspirin, low-dose cyclophosphamide and low-dose radiotherapy. The CDR3 has 18 residues. Trimming took 6 bases from V and 2 from J, leaving 26 bases between them.

The TCR sequence derives from a male donor with prostate cancer. Sequencing used PBMCs, obtained after low-dose radiotherapy plus immunotherapy. V and J are TRBV23-1 and TRBJ2-7; D possibly uses TRBD1 or TRBD2 (5 bases each). Being an ORF, TRBV23-1 has a function that is uncertain. As DNA, the CDR3 is TGCGCCAGCAGGGACACGTTCACCGGGACCCTATTGGCCTACGAGCAGTACTTC. Protein product: CASRDTFTGTLLAYEQYF.